The clone carrying this TCR beta chain occurred a few times. Its antigen is unknown. V lost 0 bases and J 5 bases, leaving 5 bases between the germline ends. The V gene's germline CDR1 is SGHRS and CDR2 YFSETQ. This CDR3 has 13 residues. The data originate from a study of CD8+ T cells in alopecia areata. Study as a whole: The study gave treated patients oral tofacitinib at 5 to 10 mg twice daily. General observations from the study: Lesional scalp exceeded normal scalp in clonality, especially in alopecia totalis/universalis.

Extraction and reverse transcription of RNA yielded cDNA as the sequencing template. The assay was immunoSEQ multiplex PCR, and TCRdb's table has in-frame clones only and misses some. Found here are about 130,000 clones, over 50% of them singletons; the top ten hold roughly 4.3%. This sequence was found in a human donor with alopecia areata. The sequences come from CD4+ T cells sorted from blood, collected at week 0. This chain connects TRBV5-1 to TRBJ1-4, with D hard to call. The CDR3 loop is CASSLDLNEKLFF. In DNA, the CDR3 is TGCGCCAGCAGCTTGGATCTGAATGAAAAACTGTTTTTT. Together with reference TRBV5-1 and TRBJ1-4, the CDR3 gives the full variable domain: KAGVTQTPRYLIKTRGQQVTLSCSPISGHRSVSWYQQTPGQGLQFLFEYFSETQRNKGNFPGRFSGRQFSNSRSEMNVSTLELGDSALYLCASSLDLNEKLFFGSGTQLSVL.